By share, the clone carrying this TCR beta chain counts as medium-sized (0.01 to 0.1%). Its target is unknown. Sequencing was performed with immunoSEQ multiplex PCR; in TCRdb, only in-frame clones are kept and a portion is missing. This sample has tens of thousands of clones, with around 90% found just once. The data were taken from a study of OX40 agonist ivuxolimab in advanced cancers. Overall study context: Prior checkpoint blockade (anti-PD-1, anti-PD-L1 or anti-CTLA-4) was permitted; approximately 44% had it. A partial response was reached by three patients: one with hepatocellular carcinoma and two with cutaneous melanoma. Broader study findings: Both blood CD4+ and CD8+ T cells showed clonal growth by week 6 at 0.1 to 3.0 mg/kg.

People who had autoimmune disease history or systemic immunosuppression were excluded. Germline CDR1 is SGHTA and CDR2 is FQGNSA. V trimming: 5 bases; J trimming: 2 bases; junction bases outside the gene matches: 12. The CDR3 loop spans 16 amino acids. The rearrangement links TRBV7-2 to TRBJ2-7; 7 nucleotides agree with TRBD2. This TCR was recovered from an adult with an advanced solid tumor such as melanoma, head and neck, liver or kidney cancer. The sequencing here drew on CD4+ or CD8+ T cells sorted from blood, taken in a trial of the OX40 agonist ivuxolimab. The CDR3 loop reads CASSITSDLTTYEQYF. Written as DNA, the CDR3 is TGTGCCAGCAGCATCACTAGCGACCTTACTACCTACGAGCAGTACTTC.